The 25 T cell receptor beta chains reported below all come from one sample, sequenced in a study of blood T cells in healthy people across ages. Together with a sample-barcoded 5' primer, a J-beta primer mix was included in a second PCR lasting about 6 to 11 cycles. TCRdb reanalysed the 5' RACE reads using MiXCR and keeps one entry per CDR3 protein. The table shows 450,000 to 700,000 distinct CDR3 sequences, with about 25% occurring only once. Material for sequencing was blood. Source of these receptors: a woman in her 70s in good health.

The chain combines TRBV5-4 with TRBJ1-4; a possible D gene is TRBD1 (5 bases). Trimming stripped 2 bases from V and 2 bases from J, with 34 bases between. Germline CDR1 SGHNT, CDR2 YYREEE (reference sequence). CDR3 length: 23 amino acids. CDR3 DNA sequence: TGTGCCAGCAGCTTACCGGGAATTAACCGAGGGGCCCAATTTTTGTGGACTAATGAAAAACTGTTTTTT. It encodes CASSLPGINRGAQFLWTNEKLFF. The entire variable domain, with the rest obtained from reference TRBV5-4 and TRBJ1-4, is as follows: ETGVTQSPTHLIKTRGQQVTLRCSSQSGHNTVSWYQQALGQGPQFIFQYYREEENGRGNFPPRFSGLQFPNYSSELNVNALELDDSALYLCASSLPGINRGAQFLWTNEKLFFGSGTQLSVL.

This chain uses TRBV10-3 with TRBJ2-7; TRBD1 agrees at 8 bases. This CDR3 region has 12 residues. The V gene's germline CDR1 is ENHRY and CDR2 SYGVKD. V lost 10 bases to trimming and J lost 7 bases; unmatched junction nucleotides: 9. The chain's CDR3 is CATESGTGEQYF. DNA of the CDR3: TGTGCCACCGAATCCGGGACAGGAGAGCAGTACTTC.

This clonotype occurred many times. The junction departs from the called germline gene at one end, perhaps through a read error. The DNA of the CDR3 is TGTGCCAGCAGTTTAGGAGGGCAGGGGACAGATACGCAGTATTTT. Translated: CASSLGGQGTDTQYF. The chain has TRBV7-2 and TRBJ2-3; D could derive from TRBD1 or TRBD2 (6 bases each). Germline-derived CDR1 and CDR2 are SGHTA and FQGNSA. The CDR3 has 15 residues.

This clonotype was observed a handful of times. The chain couples TRBV15 to TRBJ1-4, with a possible D match to TRBD1 (5 bases). The CDR3 is made up of 13 amino acids. The germline V and J ends were trimmed by 9 bases and 3 bases, with 11 bases remaining between them. Germline V lookup: CDR1 LNHNV, CDR2 YYDKDF (reference sequence). The CDR3: CATTGLSNEKLFF. The CDR3, as DNA: TGTGCCACTACGGGACTTTCTAATGAAAAACTGTTTTTT.

This clonotype was detected a few times. This rearrangement joins TRBV20-1 to TRBJ2-7; D remains ambiguous. This CDR3 is 12 amino acids long. CDR1 and CDR2 (germline): DFQATT, SNEGSKA (reference sequence). The V end was cut by 3 bases, the J end by 1 base, with 7 bases between. CDR3 DNA sequence: TGCAGTGCTAGGCCCAGGTCCTACGAGCAGTACTTC. It specifies CSARPRSYEQYF.

In its sample, this clonotype was seen many times. This chain connects TRBV13 to TRBJ2-3; a possible D gene is TRBD1 (9 bases). Trimming cost V 5 bases and J 3 bases, with 21 bases left between them. Germline values: CDR1 PRHDT, CDR2 FYEKMQ (reference sequence). This CDR3 region has 17 residues. CDR3: CASSPTSGGTGTDTQYF. In DNA, the CDR3 is TGTGCCAGCAGCCCAACCTCGGGGGGGACAGGGACAGATACGCAGTATTTT.

In this sample, this clonotype turned up a few times. This rearrangement joins TRBV5-6 to TRBJ2-2; 7 bases are shared with TRBD1. V was pared by 2 bases and J by 1 base, with 5 bases of the junction left unmatched. The V gene's germline CDR1 is SGHDT and CDR2 YYEEEE. The CDR3 extends over 16 amino acids. The chain's CDR3 is CASSFKGALNTGELFF. CDR3 in DNA: TGTGCCAGCAGCTTTAAGGGGGCCCTGAACACCGGGGAGCTGTTTTTT.

V and J are TRBV4-3 and TRBJ2-7, with D possibly matching TRBD2 (7 bases). Germline lookup yields CDR1 LGHNA and CDR2 YSLEER. V lost 1 base, J lost 3 bases, and 13 bases lay in between. The CDR3 totals 15 residues. In DNA form, the CDR3 reads TGCGCCAGCAGCCAAGGGTACAGGGAGGGCTACGAGCAGTACTTC. This gives the protein CASSQGYREGYEQYF.

This chain connects TRBV5-1 to TRBJ2-7, with TRBD2 identical over 12 bases. Germline V lookup: CDR1 SGHRS, CDR2 YFSETQ. The ends lost 1 base at V and 7 bases at J; junction bases unmatched: 9. The CDR3 is 16 residues long. The CDR3 coding sequence is TGCGCCAGCAGCTTGAAACCTAGCGGGGGGGCCGAAGAGCAGTACTTC. It encodes CASSLKPSGGAEEQYF.

This clonotype was seen more than once but under ten times. The chain carries TRBV11-3 and TRBJ2-7, with TRBD1 matching over 9 bases. J was trimmed by 2 bases and V by 6 bases; bases with no gene match: 11. The CDR3 extends over 16 amino acids. Germline V lookup: CDR1 SGHNT, CDR2 YENEEA. In DNA, the CDR3 is TGTGCCAGCAGTTTTAGGACAGGGGCTTCTACCTACGAGCAGTACTTC. It codes for CASSFRTGASTYEQYF.

This sequence joins TRBV4-3 and TRBJ1-1; D is perhaps TRBD1 (6 bases). This CDR3 has 14 amino acids. Trimming took off 0 bases at V and 4 bases at J, with 9 bases between the two ends. The germline CDR1 and CDR2 sequences are LGHNA and YSLEER. The CDR3 loop reads CASSQEVGGTEAFF. CDR3 bases: TGCGCCAGCAGCCAAGAGGTAGGGGGCACTGAAGCTTTCTTT.

This clonotype has just a few counts. The chain employs TRBV28 and TRBJ1-2; perhaps TRBD1 as D (6 bases). This CDR3 spans 12 amino acids. Germline-derived CDR1 and CDR2 are MDHEN and SYDVKM. With 5 bases removed from V and 5 bases from J, the gap between germline ends came to 9 bases. The CDR3 sequence: CASSTGQYGYTF. The CDR3, as DNA: TGTGCCAGCAGTACCGGACAGTATGGCTACACCTTC.

There are a few counts of this clonotype. The chain uses TRBV12-3 or TRBV12-4 and TRBJ2-1, with D tentatively TRBD2 (5 bases). This CDR3 is 14 amino acids long. Trimming removed 6 bases from V and 2 bases from J, with 11 bases in between. CDR3: CASSPDYTYNEQFF. The CDR3 DNA sequence: TGTGCCAGCAGCCCCGACTACACCTACAATGAGCAGTTCTTC.

In this sample, this clonotype turned up once. The genes are TRBV9 and TRBJ2-7, with D possibly matching TRBD1 (5 bases). V was pared by 0 bases and J by 5 bases, with 12 bases between. Germline V lookup: CDR1 SGDLS, CDR2 YYNGEE. This CDR3 has 14 amino acids. The CDR3 DNA reads as TGTGCCAGCAGCGTAGATGGCAGGGCCCACGAGCAGTACTTC. Translating gives CASSVDGRAHEQYF.

This chain joins TRBV7-9 and TRBJ2-1; 7 bases line up with TRBD2. CDR3 size: 15 residues. Germline trimming cut 1 base from V and 5 bases from J; bases unmatched to any gene: 5. CDR1 is SEHNR and CDR2 is FQNEAQ in the germline V gene (reference sequence). The CDR3 reads CASSLGGGVHNEQFF. CDR3 nucleotides: TGTGCCAGCAGCTTAGGGGGGGGTGTCCACAATGAGCAGTTCTTC.

This clonotype has more than one count but fewer than ten. Because the CDR3 is missing its conserved closing phenylalanine or tryptophan, this is likely a read error. The chain couples TRBV20-1 to TRBJ2-5; D gene ambiguous. Trimming cost V 4 bases and J 5 bases, with 17 bases left between them. CDR3 length: 14 residues. CDR1 and CDR2 (germline): DFQATT, SNEGSKA (reference sequence). The CDR3 DNA reads TGCAGTGCTACTCCAGGCGCAGGATGGGAGACCCAGTACCTC. It encodes CSATPGAGWETQYL.

This clonotype was recorded many times. This chain links TRBV7-9 with TRBJ2-3, with a tentative D call TRBD2 (5 bases). V was pared by 0 bases and J by 5 bases, with 6 bases between. The CDR3 covers 13 residues. Germline-derived CDR1 and CDR2 are SEHNR and FQNEAQ (reference sequence). The CDR3 protein is CASSLAGGDTQYF. CDR3 nucleotide sequence: TGTGCCAGCAGCTTAGCAGGAGGAGATACGCAGTATTTT.

This clonotype was detected only a few times. The chain uses TRBV20-1 and TRBJ1-1; D remains ambiguous. Germline CDR1 reads DFQATT; CDR2 reads SNEGSKA (reference sequence). Trimming shortened V by 2 bases and J by 1 base, and 14 bases separated the two germline ends. This CDR3 region has 15 residues. The CDR3 DNA is TGCAGTGCTAGAACCCGGGCGGGGAGGAACACTGAAGCTTTCTTT. This sequence encodes CSARTRAGRNTEAFF.

The chain has TRBV5-1 and TRBJ2-7; perhaps TRBD1 as D (6 bases). Deletions cut 2 bases from V and 6 bases from J, with 12 bases between. Per the germline V gene, CDR1 is SGHRS and CDR2 is YFSETQ. The CDR3 has 13 amino acids. CDR3 sequence reads: CASSLSRGSEQYF. CDR3 nucleotides: TGCGCCAGCAGCTTATCCAGGGGAAGCGAGCAGTACTTC.

The rearrangement joins TRBV7-3 to TRBJ2-6; no reliable D call. This CDR3 region has 13 residues. The germline gives CDR1 SGHTA, CDR2 FQGTGA. V gave up 5 bases and J gave up 2 bases, with 4 bases separating them. The CDR3 bases are TGTGCCAGCAGCAATCCTGGGGCCAACGTCCTGACTTTC. It codes for CASSNPGANVLTF.

This chain uses TRBV20-1 with TRBJ2-2, with D possibly being TRBD2 (6 bases). Germline lookup yields CDR1 DFQATT and CDR2 SNEGSKA (reference sequence). V was trimmed by 1 base and J by 7 bases, leaving 16 bases between them. The CDR3 has 15 amino acids. In DNA form, the CDR3 reads TGCAGTGCTAGAGGTCGGCTCGGGGGAGTCGGGGAGCTGTTTTTT. This translates into CSARGRLGGVGELFF.

In this sample, this clonotype turned up a few times. J is TRBJ2-7 and V is TRBV7-3; 7 bases map to TRBD2. The V gene end was trimmed by 6 bases and the J gene end by 4 bases; junction bases not matched to a gene: 12. This CDR3 is 15 amino acids long. The germline V gene has CDR1 SGHTA and CDR2 FQGTGA. The CDR3: CASSLGSGVSYEQYF. CDR3 coding DNA: TGTGCCAGCAGTCTGGGAAGCGGGGTTTCTTACGAGCAGTACTTC.

This clonotype has only a few counts. A read error may produce the germline difference seen at one junction end. The genes are TRBV5-1 and TRBJ1-1; D possibly corresponds to TRBD1 (5 bases). Germline loops: CDR1 SGHRS, CDR2 YFSETQ. This CDR3 region has 14 residues. This chain's CDR3 is CASSDGTLVAEAFF. The CDR3 region has the DNA TGCGCCAGCAGCGACGGGACTCTTGTCGCTGAAGCCTTCTTT.

The CDR3 DNA reads TGTGCCAGCAGCGTAGTGTCTAGCGGGGTAGATACGCAGTATTTT. Its protein is CASSVVSSGVDTQYF. The chain uses TRBV9 and TRBJ2-3; TRBD2 agrees at 9 bases. The J segment lost 5 bases and the V segment lost 0 bases, leaving 4 bases of the junction unmatched. In germline, CDR1 is SGDLS, CDR2 YYNGEE. The CDR3 length is 15 residues.

This clonotype was counted between two and nine times. The V and J genes are TRBV11-1 and TRBJ2-1, with D perhaps matching TRBD1 or TRBD2 (5 bases each). V lost 7 bases, J lost 5 bases, and 9 bases lay in between. The CDR3 consists of 12 residues. Germline CDR1 reads SGHAT; CDR2 reads FQDESV (reference sequence). CDR3 DNA: TGTGCCAGCACCCGGGGCCACAATGAGCAGTTCTTC. Translation: CASTRGHNEQFF.